The 11 T cell receptor beta chains in this list originate from one sample, sequenced in a study of cytomegalovirus exposure and HLA in healthy donors. The PCR employed 60 Vbeta primers together with 13 Jbeta primers. Profiled with immunoSEQ multiplex PCR; TCRdb holds only in-frame clones, not every one. The profile shows around 210,000 clones, 79% of them singletons. Sequencing input: PBMCs. The receptors were gathered from a male donor in good health and CMV-seropositive.

The chain couples TRBV29-1 to TRBJ1-2, with 8 bases that match TRBD1. The CDR3 is 13 amino acids. Germline CDR1 reads SQVTM; CDR2 reads ANQGSEA. Trimming removed 5 bases from V and 1 base from J; junction bases left unmatched: 3. This CDR3 reads CSVRQGNNYGYTF. DNA for the CDR3: TGCAGCGTTCGACAGGGGAATAACTATGGCTACACCTTC.

V is TRBV5-1 and J is TRBJ2-5; no reliable D call. CDR3 size: 12 residues. Trimming cost V 4 bases and J 0 bases, with 4 bases left between them. Looked up from germline, CDR1 is SGHRS and CDR2 is YFSETQ. DNA for the CDR3: TGCGCCAGCAGCGCGAACCAAGAGACCCAGTACTTC. This sequence encodes CASSANQETQYF.

This clone was picked up a small number of times. The chain carries TRBV6-5 and TRBJ2-4; D possibly corresponds to TRBD2 (6 bases). The CDR3 contains 16 residues. The germline V and J ends were trimmed by 4 bases and 6 bases, with 19 bases remaining between them. From germline, CDR1 is MNHEY and CDR2 SVGAGI. The CDR3 DNA reads TGTGCCAGCAGTTCAAAACCCCGGGAGAGAGGAAACATTCAGTACTTC. This translates into CASSSKPRERGNIQYF.

The chain combines TRBV7-8 with TRBJ2-5; D is ambiguous. Germline V gene sequence: CDR1 SGHVS, CDR2 FQNEAQ. Trimming removed 5 bases from V and 4 bases from J, with 14 bases in between. The CDR3 consists of 14 residues. For the CDR3, the DNA is TGTGCCAGCAGCAATAAAGCGTGGGTAGAGACCCAGTACTTC. This translates into CASSNKAWVETQYF.

The chain links TRBV15 to TRBJ2-7; D is perhaps TRBD2 (6 bases). The germline V and J ends were trimmed by 0 bases and 3 bases, with 12 bases remaining between them. The length of the CDR3 is 15 residues. Germline V gene lookup returns CDR1 LNHNV and CDR2 YYDKDF (reference sequence). This CDR3 reads CATSRDLGGNYEQYF. The DNA for the CDR3 is TGTGCCACCAGCAGAGATCTAGGAGGGAACTACGAGCAGTACTTC.

The V gene is TRBV6-4, the J gene TRBJ2-1; 10 bases fit TRBD2. In germline, CDR1 is MRHNA, CDR2 SNTAGT. The CDR3 totals 15 residues. V was clipped by 4 bases and J by 9 bases; unmatched bases: 9. CDR3: CASSADSGRKGEQFF. CDR3 coding DNA: TGTGCCAGCAGTGCCGATAGCGGGAGGAAAGGTGAGCAGTTCTTC.

The table lists this clone with a count of one. In nucleotides, the CDR3 is TGTGCCAGTAGGATCCCTGGGAGTCGGGGCTACACCTTC. Its translation: CASRIPGSRGYTF. J is TRBJ1-2 and V is TRBV19; D gene unclear. This CDR3 region has 13 residues. V was pared by 6 bases and J by 8 bases, with 16 bases between. Germline V gene data show CDR1 as LNHDA and CDR2 as SQIVND (reference sequence). The variable domain in full, with the rest retrieved from reference TRBV19 and TRBJ1-2, is DGGITQSPKYLFRKEGQNVTLSCEQNLNHDAMYWYRQDPGQGLRLIYYSQIVNDFQKGDIAEGYSVSREKKESFPLTVTSAQKNPTAFYLCASRIPGSRGYTFGSGTRLTVV.

The rearrangement uses TRBV4-2 and TRBJ2-1; the D gene is possibly TRBD2 (7 bases). The germline V gene has CDR1 LGHNA and CDR2 YNFKEQ. CDR3 length: 16 residues. V was clipped by 0 bases and J by 6 bases, with 15 bases between them. In DNA, the CDR3 is TGTGCCAGCAGCCAAGATGAGGGGGGGGCGACCAATGAGCAGTTCTTC. It codes for CASSQDEGGATNEQFF.

This sequence joins TRBV19 and TRBJ2-1, with TRBD1 matching 8 bases. CDR1 LNHDA and CDR2 SQIVND come from the germline V gene (reference sequence). J lost 6 bases, V lost 5 bases, and 9 bases had no gene match. This CDR3 comprises 15 residues. In nucleotides, the CDR3 is TGTGCCAGTAGTTTAGGGACAGGTTTGCGCAATGAGCAGTTCTTC. It codes for CASSLGTGLRNEQFF.

The chain recombines TRBV7-2 with TRBJ1-2, with 9 positions matching TRBD1. The trim removed 5 bases at V and 7 bases at J, leaving 14 bases unmatched. The CDR3 sequence is 16 residues long. The germline gives CDR1 SGHTA, CDR2 FQGNSA. For the CDR3, the DNA is TGTGCCAGCAGCCTTCTGGGACAGGGACTTTTGGCTGGCTACACCTTC. It codes for CASSLLGQGLLAGYTF.

The V gene is TRBV6-5, the J gene TRBJ2-7; D is ambiguous. With 0 bases removed from V and 6 bases from J, the gap between germline ends came to 9 bases. Germline V gives CDR1 MNHEY, CDR2 SVGAGI. This CDR3 is built from 13 residues. The CDR3: CASSYSAGGEQYF. DNA for the CDR3: TGTGCCAGCAGTTACTCGGCAGGTGGCGAGCAGTACTTC.